The rows below give T cell receptor beta chains drawn from one sample of a study of blood T cells in healthy people across ages. TCRdb recomputed calls from the 5' RACE reads with MiXCR, one row per CDR3 protein. The sample includes 2 million or so distinct CDR3 sequences, roughly 49% seen only once; the top ten take more than 2%. The source material was blood. Receptor source: a woman aged 35 to 49 in good health. The CDR3 runs from the conserved cysteine through the conserved F or W. A D gene is named only where the DNA matches it firmly. The size of a clone is reported for some rows only, either as once, few or many, or as a class for expanded clones.

cdr3_aa	cdr3_nt	d_call	v_call	clone_size	j_call
CSASARTGDRYGYTF	TGCAGTGCTAGTGCCAGGACAGGTGACCGCTATGGCTACACCTTC	TRBD1	TRBV20-1	.	TRBJ1-2
CSASRGQKSYEQYF	TGCAGTGCTAGTAGGGGACAGAAATCCTACGAGCAGTACTTC	TRBD1	TRBV20-1	.	TRBJ2-7
CASSERLAGCEQYF	TGTGCCAGCAGTGAACGACTAGCGGGGTGCGAGCAGTACTTC	TRBD2	TRBV2	.	TRBJ2-7
CASSFLGLAGGTDTQYF	TGTGCCAGCAGCTTCCTCGGACTAGCGGGGGGAACAGATACGCAGTATTTT	TRBD2	TRBV5-5	.	TRBJ2-3
CASNNNSPLHF	TGTGCCAGCAACAACAATTCACCCCTCCACTTT	.	TRBV12-3/TRBV12-4	few	TRBJ1-6
CAISESSRTGVTDTQYF	TGTGCCATCAGTGAGTCCTCCCGGACAGGGGTCACAGATACGCAGTATTTT	TRBD1	TRBV10-3	few	TRBJ2-3
CASSESRTFQETQYF	TGTGCCAGCAGCGAATCCCGGACGTTCCAAGAGACCCAGTACTTC	.	TRBV28	few	TRBJ2-5
CASSLWHQNYEQYF	TGTGCCAGCAGTTTGTGGCACCAGAACTACGAGCAGTACTTC	.	TRBV28	few	TRBJ2-7
CSVEAGGQVLTDTQYF	TGCAGCGTTGAGGCGGGCGGACAGGTCCTCACAGATACGCAGTATTTT	TRBD1	TRBV29-1	.	TRBJ2-3
CASSPRTGPEETQYF	TGCGCCAGCAGCCCCCGGACAGGTCCCGAAGAGACCCAGTACTTC	TRBD1	TRBV5-1	.	TRBJ2-5
CASSVVPGLALTTDTQYF	TGTGCCAGCAGCGTAGTCCCGGGACTAGCTTTGACCACAGATACGCAGTATTTT	TRBD2	TRBV9	.	TRBJ2-3
CASSVAGQGNEQFF	TGCGCCAGCAGCGTGGCGGGACAGGGAAATGAGCAGTTCTTC	TRBD1	TRBV5-1	once	TRBJ2-1
CSAIRDRGWDNEQFF	TGCAGTGCTATAAGGGACAGGGGGTGGGACAATGAGCAGTTCTTC	TRBD1	TRBV20-1	.	TRBJ2-1
CASSQERRDEKLFF	TGTGCCAGCAGCCAAGAACGCAGGGATGAAAAACTGTTTTTT	.	TRBV4-2	few	TRBJ1-4
CSVEGKGQANEQFF	TGCAGCGTTGAAGGAAAGGGACAGGCCAATGAGCAGTTCTTC	TRBD1	TRBV29-1	few	TRBJ2-1
CASSQVGDTIYEQYF	TGCGCCAGCAGCCAAGTAGGAGACACTATATACGAGCAGTACTTC	.	TRBV4-1	few	TRBJ2-7
CASSQDTEGVENEQFF	TGCGCCAGCAGCCAAGATACTGAGGGGGTAGAGAATGAGCAGTTCTTC	.	TRBV4-3	once	TRBJ2-1
CASSPVTSGYEQYF	TGTGCCAGCAGCCCTGTAACTAGCGGTTACGAGCAGTACTTC	TRBD2	TRBV3-1	.	TRBJ2-7
CASRIPEREDNYGYTF	TGTGCCAGCAGAATCCCCGAGAGGGAGGATAACTATGGCTACACCTTC	.	TRBV6-6	few	TRBJ1-2
CATSRPQGVSNQPQHF	TGTGCCACCAGCAGACCGCAGGGAGTCAGCAATCAGCCCCAGCATTTT	.	TRBV15	.	TRBJ1-5
CASRTGVSGANVLTF	TGTGCCAGCAGGACCGGGGTCTCTGGGGCCAACGTCCTGACTTTC	.	TRBV2	.	TRBJ2-6
CSVKTGGWETQYF	TGCAGCGTGAAGACAGGGGGCTGGGAGACCCAGTACTTC	TRBD1	TRBV29-1	few	TRBJ2-5
CSARDDRGPGYGYTF	TGCAGTGCTAGAGATGACAGGGGCCCAGGGTATGGCTACACCTTC	TRBD1	TRBV20-1	.	TRBJ1-2
CASRLGGRNNSPLHF	TGTGCCAGCAGACTGGGGGGGCGCAATAATTCACCCCTCCACTTT	.	TRBV7-2	few	TRBJ1-6
CASSTTGPNNEQFF	TGTGCCAGCAGTACAACGGGGCCCAACAATGAGCAGTTCTTC	.	TRBV6-2/TRBV6-3	few	TRBJ2-1
CASRQQGAKRDTQYF	TGTGCCAGCAGACAGCAGGGGGCCAAGCGGGATACGCAGTATTTT	TRBD1	TRBV7-2	.	TRBJ2-3
CASSGSYLTDTQYF	TGTGCCAGCAGCGGGAGTTACCTCACAGATACGCAGTATTTT	.	TRBV7-2	.	TRBJ2-3
CASSRRPDRADTQYF	TGTGCCAGCAGCAGACGACCCGACAGGGCAGATACGCAGTATTTT	TRBD1	TRBV7-8	few	TRBJ2-3
CASSLVLALETQYF	TGTGCCAGCAGCTTAGTACTAGCGCTCGAGACCCAGTACTTC	TRBD2	TRBV7-2	few	TRBJ2-5
CASSLYRDRSYEQYF	TGTGCCAGCAGCTTATACCGGGACAGGTCCTACGAGCAGTACTTC	TRBD1	TRBV7-2	few	TRBJ2-7
CASSGRGSPNEKLFF	TGTGCCAGCAGTGGACGCGGGAGCCCAAATGAAAAACTGTTTTTT	.	TRBV6-5	.	TRBJ1-4
CASSPRGEHQFF	TGCGCCAGCAGCCCCAGGGGGGAGCATCAGTTCTTC	.	TRBV4-1	few	TRBJ2-1
CASSQDRGTSGRQNEQFF	TGCGCCAGCAGCCAAGATAGGGGGACTAGCGGGAGGCAAAATGAGCAGTTCTTC	TRBD2	TRBV4-1	.	TRBJ2-1
CSAAGDNSYEQYF	TGCAGTGCCGCAGGTGACAACTCCTACGAGCAGTACTTC	.	TRBV20-1	.	TRBJ2-7
CASSPQGGLRDEQFF	TGTGCCAGCAGCCCACAGGGAGGTTTAAGGGATGAGCAGTTCTTC	.	TRBV7-2	.	TRBJ2-1
CASSASRGPDATLEQFF	TGTGCCAGCAGTGCTAGCAGGGGGCCTGATGCAACGTTAGAGCAGTTCTTC	TRBD1	TRBV6-4	.	TRBJ2-1
CASTKTGVGGYTF	TGTGCCAGCACCAAAACAGGGGTGGGGGGCTACACCTTC	TRBD1	TRBV7-2	.	TRBJ1-2
CASSRGGSGASVLTF	TGTGCCAGCAGCAGAGGGGGGTCTGGGGCCAGCGTCCTGACTTTC	.	TRBV7-2	.	TRBJ2-6
CASSPGRSNQETQYF	TGCGCCAGCAGTCCTGGCCGGTCTAACCAAGAGACCCAGTACTTC	.	TRBV5-1	.	TRBJ2-5
CASSVQGYEQFF	TGTGCCAGCAGCGTACAGGGCTATGAGCAGTTCTTC	.	TRBV9	.	TRBJ2-1
CASSLQAALNEKLFF	TGTGCCAGCAGTTTACAAGCAGCCCTTAATGAAAAACTGTTTTTT	.	TRBV27	few	TRBJ1-4
CASSPLPADTQYF	TGTGCCAGCAGCCCCTTGCCGGCAGATACGCAGTATTTT	.	TRBV7-3	.	TRBJ2-3
CATSGTSGGEYTDTQYF	TGTGCCACCAGTGGTACTAGCGGGGGAGAGTACACAGATACGCAGTATTTT	TRBD2	TRBV24-1	.	TRBJ2-3
CASSLRGRSETQYF	TGTGCCAGCAGCTTAAGGGGGCGCAGTGAGACCCAGTACTTC	TRBD1	TRBV13	.	TRBJ2-5
CSVGALYNEQFF	TGCAGTGTTGGAGCGCTTTACAATGAGCAGTTCTTC	.	TRBV20-1	few	TRBJ2-1
CASSLSRGTSYEQYF	TGTGCCAGCAGTTTATCGAGAGGGACCTCCTACGAGCAGTACTTC	.	TRBV27	few	TRBJ2-7
CASSPSRRGYPYNEQFF	TGCGCCAGCAGCCCCTCGCGGCGGGGGTACCCATACAATGAGCAGTTCTTC	TRBD2	TRBV4-3	few	TRBJ2-1
CASSPGPGDGYTF	TGTGCCAGCAGCCCGGGACCTGGGGATGGCTACACCTTC	.	TRBV7-2	.	TRBJ1-2
CASSRGTKDGYTF	TGTGCCAGCTCTCGAGGGACGAAGGATGGCTACACCTTC	.	TRBV6-6	.	TRBJ1-2
CASSNRDRVAGANVLTF	TGTGCCAGTAGCAACCGGGACAGGGTTGCTGGGGCCAACGTCCTGACTTTC	TRBD1	TRBV19	.	TRBJ2-6
CASVKGLAGGRLYNEQFF	TGCGCCAGCGTTAAGGGACTAGCGGGGGGGCGACTCTACAATGAGCAGTTCTTC	TRBD2	TRBV5-1	.	TRBJ2-1
CATRDREPGANVLTF	TGTGCCACCCGGGACAGGGAGCCTGGGGCCAACGTCCTGACTTTC	TRBD1	TRBV28	.	TRBJ2-6
CASSSVPNYGYTF	TGCGCCAGCAGCTCAGTCCCTAACTATGGCTACACCTTC	.	TRBV5-1	few	TRBJ1-2
CASAGEGTGRSYGYTF	TGTGCCAGCGCGGGGGAGGGGACAGGGAGAAGCTATGGCTACACCTTC	.	TRBV21-1	.	TRBJ1-2